These T cell receptor beta chains were read from a single sample in a study of CD8+ T cells in alopecia areata. Assay: immunoSEQ multiplex PCR; the TCRdb copy retains only in-frame clones and omits some. The table lists 100,000 to 150,000 clones, about 50% of them singletons. The sequenced material came from NKG2D-low CD8+ T cells sorted from blood. The receptors shown here come from a human donor with alopecia areata. Each CDR3 is given with its conserved first and last residue. Fields, in order: V gene, clone size, J gene, D gene, CDR3 protein, CDR3 DNA. The D gene is left open where the match is weak. Where a row states a size, it is once, few, many or the class of an expanded clone; other rows omit it.

V gene: TRBV5-6; clone size: NA; J gene: TRBJ2-1; D gene: NA; CDR3 protein: CASSLDTYNEQFF; CDR3 DNA: TGTGCCAGCAGCTTGGACACTTACAATGAGCAGTTCTTC
V gene: TRBV29-1; clone size: NA; J gene: TRBJ1-1; D gene: NA; CDR3 protein: CSVSYTNTEAFF; CDR3 DNA: TGCAGCGTTTCGTACACGAACACTGAAGCTTTCTTT
V gene: TRBV2; clone size: few; J gene: TRBJ2-7; D gene: NA; CDR3 protein: CASRFLGEQYF; CDR3 DNA: TGTGCCAGCAGATTCTTAGGCGAGCAGTACTTC
V gene: TRBV29-1; clone size: once; J gene: TRBJ2-3; D gene: TRBD2; CDR3 protein: CSVEGGMAASTDTQYF; CDR3 DNA: TGCAGCGTTGAGGGGGGGATGGCAGCTAGCACAGATACGCAGTATTTT
V gene: TRBV14; clone size: NA; J gene: TRBJ1-2; D gene: NA; CDR3 protein: CASSQDLTGHGYTF; CDR3 DNA: TGTGCCAGCAGCCAAGATCTGACAGGACACGGCTACACCTTC
V gene: TRBV11-2; clone size: few; J gene: TRBJ2-3; D gene: NA; CDR3 protein: CASGGSTDTQYF; CDR3 DNA: TGTGCCAGCGGGGGCAGCACAGATACGCAGTATTTT
V gene: TRBV2; clone size: NA; J gene: TRBJ2-7; D gene: TRBD1; CDR3 protein: CASTRQGTTYEQYF; CDR3 DNA: TGTGCCAGTACGCGACAGGGGACCACCTACGAGCAGTACTTC
V gene: TRBV4-1; clone size: NA; J gene: TRBJ2-1; D gene: TRBD2; CDR3 protein: CASSPVAGGASNEQFF; CDR3 DNA: TGCGCCAGCAGCCCCGTTGCCGGGGGGGCAAGCAATGAGCAGTTCTTC
V gene: TRBV5-1; clone size: NA; J gene: TRBJ2-5; D gene: TRBD2; CDR3 protein: CASSPSGREQETQYF; CDR3 DNA: TGCGCCAGCAGTCCGAGCGGGAGGGAACAAGAGACCCAGTACTTC
V gene: TRBV29-1; clone size: once; J gene: TRBJ2-1; D gene: NA; CDR3 protein: CSVGGGSPYNEQFF; CDR3 DNA: TGCAGCGTGGGAGGGGGGAGCCCCTACAATGAGCAGTTCTTC
V gene: TRBV4-1; clone size: NA; J gene: TRBJ2-7; D gene: TRBD1; CDR3 protein: CASSQAPGQARDEQYF; CDR3 DNA: TGCGCCAGCAGCCAAGCTCCCGGACAGGCTCGCGACGAGCAGTACTTC
V gene: TRBV13; clone size: few; J gene: TRBJ2-7; D gene: NA; CDR3 protein: CASSSSMGHPGYYEQYF; CDR3 DNA: TGTGCCAGCAGCTCCTCGATGGGGCACCCGGGGTACTACGAGCAGTACTTC
V gene: TRBV23-1; clone size: NA; J gene: TRBJ2-7; D gene: TRBD2; CDR3 protein: CASSHPGLAGQLRSYEQYF; CDR3 DNA: TGCGCCAGCAGTCACCCGGGACTAGCGGGTCAACTGCGCTCCTACGAGCAGTACTTC
V gene: TRBV4-3; clone size: NA; J gene: TRBJ2-1; D gene: NA; CDR3 protein: CASSRERADNEQFF; CDR3 DNA: TGCGCCAGCAGCAGGGAGCGGGCAGACAATGAGCAGTTCTTC
V gene: TRBV4-1; clone size: NA; J gene: TRBJ2-1; D gene: NA; CDR3 protein: CASSQAGGYNEQFF; CDR3 DNA: TGCGCCAGCAGCCAAGCTGGGGGCTACAATGAGCAGTTCTTC
V gene: TRBV6-5; clone size: NA; J gene: TRBJ1-1; D gene: NA; CDR3 protein: CASSYSRTGDTEAFF; CDR3 DNA: TGTGCCAGCAGTTACTCTAGGACGGGGGACACTGAAGCTTTCTTT
V gene: TRBV29-1; clone size: NA; J gene: TRBJ2-5; D gene: TRBD1; CDR3 protein: CSVEDGRQGAWETQYF; CDR3 DNA: TGCAGCGTTGAAGATGGAAGGCAGGGGGCTTGGGAGACCCAGTACTTC
V gene: TRBV30; clone size: NA; J gene: TRBJ2-7; D gene: NA; CDR3 protein: CAWSVGQGENEQYF; CDR3 DNA: TGTGCCTGGAGTGTAGGCCAGGGTGAGAACGAGCAGTACTTC
V gene: TRBV29-1; clone size: NA; J gene: TRBJ2-1; D gene: TRBD1; CDR3 protein: CNGQGDNEQFF; CDR3 DNA: TGCAACGGACAGGGCGACAATGAGCAGTTCTTC
V gene: TRBV30; clone size: NA; J gene: TRBJ2-3; D gene: TRBD1; CDR3 protein: CACQGASTDTQYF; CDR3 DNA: TGTGCCTGTCAGGGGGCTAGCACAGATACGCAGTATTTT
V gene: TRBV29-1; clone size: NA; J gene: TRBJ2-1; D gene: NA; CDR3 protein: CSVDNSGNYNEQFF; CDR3 DNA: TGCAGCGTTGACAATAGCGGAAACTACAATGAGCAGTTCTTC
V gene: TRBV29-1; clone size: NA; J gene: TRBJ2-1; D gene: TRBD1; CDR3 protein: CSGTGDDNEQFF; CDR3 DNA: TGCAGCGGCACAGGGGACGACAATGAGCAGTTCTTC
V gene: TRBV2; clone size: few; J gene: TRBJ2-5; D gene: NA; CDR3 protein: CASTWEETQYF; CDR3 DNA: TGTGCCAGCACTTGGGAAGAGACCCAGTACTTC
V gene: TRBV29-1; clone size: NA; J gene: TRBJ2-5; D gene: NA; CDR3 protein: CSVDRPGRGEETQYF; CDR3 DNA: TGCAGCGTTGATCGTCCGGGACGGGGTGAAGAGACCCAGTACTTC
V gene: TRBV29-1; clone size: NA; J gene: TRBJ2-1; D gene: NA; CDR3 protein: CSGKTRYNEQFF; CDR3 DNA: TGCAGCGGGAAGACACGTTACAATGAGCAGTTCTTC
V gene: TRBV29-1; clone size: few; J gene: TRBJ1-2; D gene: TRBD1; CDR3 protein: CSVMGQEGYTF; CDR3 DNA: TGCAGCGTTATGGGACAGGAGGGCTACACCTTC
V gene: TRBV11-2; clone size: NA; J gene: TRBJ2-5; D gene: TRBD1; CDR3 protein: CASQGVSETQYF; CDR3 DNA: TGTGCCAGTCAGGGGGTATCGGAGACCCAGTACTTC
V gene: TRBV30; clone size: once; J gene: TRBJ2-1; D gene: TRBD2; CDR3 protein: CAWSSGLAGYNEQFF; CDR3 DNA: TGTGCCTGGAGTTCCGGACTAGCGGGGTACAATGAGCAGTTCTTC